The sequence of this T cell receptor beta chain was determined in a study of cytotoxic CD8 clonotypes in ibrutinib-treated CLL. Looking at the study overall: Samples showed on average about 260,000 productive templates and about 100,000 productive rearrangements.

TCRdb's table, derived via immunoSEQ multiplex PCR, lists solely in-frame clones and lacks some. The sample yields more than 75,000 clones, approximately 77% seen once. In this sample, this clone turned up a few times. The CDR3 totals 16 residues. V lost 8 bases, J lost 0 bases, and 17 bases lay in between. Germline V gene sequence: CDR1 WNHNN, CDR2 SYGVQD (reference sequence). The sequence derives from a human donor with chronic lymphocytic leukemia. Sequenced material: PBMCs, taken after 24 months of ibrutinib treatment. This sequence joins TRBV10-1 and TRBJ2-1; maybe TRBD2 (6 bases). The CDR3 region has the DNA TGCGCCAGCGGCCTAAGGAGGGATGGCTCCTACAATGAGCAGTTCTTC. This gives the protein CASGLRRDGSYNEQFF.